The clone carrying this T cell receptor (beta chain) occurred a few times. The antigen remains unidentified. Trimming took 7 bases from V and 3 from J, leaving 13 bases between them. The length of the CDR3 is 13 residues. Germline V CDR1 and CDR2: SGHTA, FQGNSA. Method: immunoSEQ multiplex PCR; TCRdb's copy keeps in-frame clones and lacks some. The sample yields approximately 44,000 clones, more than 85% seen once. The sample originates from a study of a mutant IDH1 vaccine in newly diagnosed glioma. Study background: Following radiotherapy alone, or alongside temozolomide cycles, vaccination was started after an interval of 4-6 weeks. Patients under treatment included about 60% males and 37.5% females and had a mean age of approximately 43 years. The therapy given earlier, which was standard therapy, consisted of radiotherapy, temozolomide, or both, and most of the patients received both.

Specified time point: week 23, last vaccination. What each vaccine dose contained was 300 ug of mutant IDH1 20-mer peptide, accompanied by topical imiquimod. The donors had new WHO grade 3 or 4 astrocytomas; these were IDH1-mutant and ATRX-lost. The input for sequencing was PBMCs, taken from a glioma patient whose treatment included an IDH1 peptide vaccine. This receptor was obtained from a man aged 50 to 60 with glioma. The chain carries TRBV7-2 and TRBJ2-7, with D hard to call. The CDR3 loop is CASTHPRIYEQYF. CDR3 nucleotides: TGTGCCAGCACCCACCCACGGATCTACGAGCAGTACTTC.